This TCR beta chain was sequenced during a study of blood T cells in healthy people across ages. Overall study context: Template-switching capture recovered about one barcoded beta molecule per two T cells.

This clonotype was observed a few times. Next came a second PCR, run for about 7 to 12 cycles, which used a sample-barcoded 5' primer along with a J-beta primer mix. Unique molecular identifiers of 12 random nucleotides labeled each cDNA. In TCRdb, the 5' RACE reads were re-called with MiXCR into one record per CDR3 protein. The sample includes around 710,000 distinct CDR3 sequences, about 40% of them seen just once. Every sample yielded at least 6.5 million isolated PBMCs. V lost 5 bases to trimming and J lost 4 bases, with 15 bases between them. This CDR3 contains 15 residues. The clonotype originates from a woman in her sixties in good health. The sequenced sample consisted of blood. V and J are TRBV12-3 or TRBV12-4 and TRBJ2-1; perhaps TRBD2 as D (6 bases). CDR3 bases: TGTGCCAGCAGTCAATCGGGGAGGAATTACAATGAGCAGTTCTTC. Amino acids: CASSQSGRNYNEQFF.